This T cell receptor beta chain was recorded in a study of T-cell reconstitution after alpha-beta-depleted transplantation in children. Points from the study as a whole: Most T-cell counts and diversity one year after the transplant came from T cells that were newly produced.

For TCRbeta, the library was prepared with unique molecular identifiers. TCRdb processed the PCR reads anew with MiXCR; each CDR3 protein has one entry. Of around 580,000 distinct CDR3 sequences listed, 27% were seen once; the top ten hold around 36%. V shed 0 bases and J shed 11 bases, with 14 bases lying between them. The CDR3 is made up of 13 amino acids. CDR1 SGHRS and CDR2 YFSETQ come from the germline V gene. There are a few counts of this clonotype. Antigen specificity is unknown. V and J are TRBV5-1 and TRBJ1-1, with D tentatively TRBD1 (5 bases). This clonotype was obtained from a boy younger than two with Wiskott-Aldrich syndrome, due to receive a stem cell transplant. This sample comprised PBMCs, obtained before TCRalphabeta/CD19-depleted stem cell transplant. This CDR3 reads CASSLASGTKAFF. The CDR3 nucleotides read TGCGCCAGCAGCTTGGCTTCCGGGACTAAGGCTTTCTTT.